The source of this T cell receptor (beta chain) is a study of lymphopenia after photon versus proton radiotherapy. Overall study results and limits: Oligoclonal CD8+ Temra expansion after nadir drove photon patients' diversity drop. Photon-treated patients lost naive T cells and TCR diversity; proton-treated stayed stable. Authors raise, but do not show, better survival with proton therapy. Larger post-nadir TCR diversity loss correlated inversely with survival in deceased patients.

This clone was seen a few times. Its specificity is unknown. The table came from immunoSEQ multiplex PCR; TCRdb's copy has only in-frame clones and leaves some out. Of about 19,000 clones listed, around nine tenths are singletons. V lost 0 bases and J lost 6; bases outside the gene matches: 2. The CDR3 is 15 amino acids. Germline V lookup: CDR1 SGHNT, CDR2 YYREEE (reference sequence). Sequenced material: peripheral blood, taken from a patient treated with photon-based radiotherapy. This clonotype was sampled from a man aged 55-75 years with pancreatic cancer. The J gene is TRBJ2-1, the V gene TRBV5-4, with TRBD2 matching 11 bases. The chain's CDR3 is CASSLEGTSGNEQFF. CDR3 nucleotides: TGTGCCAGCAGCTTGGAGGGGACTAGCGGCAATGAGCAGTTCTTC.